The T cell receptor (beta chain) under discussion was sequenced for a study of T cells in Graves' hyperthyroidism and ophthalmopathy (dated by TCRdb to the late 2010s). Study-wide context: Peripheral blood was collected at initial diagnosis, before any treatment. TCR V-J signatures able to tell the groups apart were searched for in a discovery cohort of 90 to 100 patients, of whom 40 to 45 had Graves' ophthalmopathy and under 65 had stable Graves' hyperthyroidism. Whether ophthalmopathy could be predicted prospectively was tested in an independent validation cohort made up of 18 to 20 hyperthyroidism patients plus 17 patients who later progressed to ophthalmopathy. The approximately 98 discovery patients were randomly divided into training and test sets at a 7:3 ratio. Thyroid tissue and blood T-cell repertoires from six Graves' hyperthyroidism patients were also compared in the study. After blood sampling, hyperthyroidism patients were treated with methimazole at a starting dose of 30 mg daily, and ophthalmopathy patients were treated with high-dose intravenous methylprednisolone. The paper reports TCR Vbeta CDR3 sequencing of 135 peripheral blood samples: some 44 ophthalmopathy, under 80 hyperthyroidism and around 17 progressor patients.

The paper as a whole reports these results and caveats: A 13 V-J signature model separated ophthalmopathy from stable hyperthyroidism, with about 88% sensitivity and just under 84% specificity in cross-validation and 80%/75% in testing. Most expanded thyroid clonotypes (frequency above 0.001) were also detected in blood, a finding suggesting that blood repertoires may reflect thyroid immune responses. In validation, the model predicted progression to ophthalmopathy a median of 6.5 months before onset, with over 55% sensitivity and 72.22% specificity. No statistical method was used to fix the sample size in advance, and group allocation was not hidden from the investigators.

A distance of 3 bases separates the germline ends of V and J, which lose 1 base and 8 bases respectively. The CDR3 spans 12 residues, from the cysteine through the phenylalanine. Just the 36-base CDR3 DNA is kept, in frame starting at base 1. CDR1 is given as SEHNR and CDR2 as FQNEAQ, both from the germline V gene (reference sequence). Ophthalmopathy patients had moderately to severely active disease, with a Clinical Activity Score of 3 or more, a NOSPECS grade of 4 or more, and a disease duration of less than 3 months. Any patient with an uncontrolled infection, another autoimmune disease, pregnancy or lactation was excluded. Diagnoses were based on clinical symptoms, serum thyroxine and TRAb, thyroid ultrasound and orbital computed tomography. Ficoll-Paque density gradient centrifugation was used to isolate PBMCs from about 9.4 ml of fresh peripheral blood. Total RNA was extracted with Trizol reagent, and quality was checked on an Agilent 2100 Bioanalyzer.

About this clonotype itself: This receptor's antigen is unknown. One base away there is no much larger clone; base qualities are not given.

Amplification of TCR beta CDR3 regions was carried out from RNA transcripts. The first round of RT-PCR for the TCR CDR3 was performed with the HTBI primer set and the Qiagen OneStep RT-PCR kit. Libraries were constructed in a second round of multiplex PCR, after which size selection and purification were carried out. Sequencing of the libraries was done on an Illumina HiSeq2000 using paired-end 100 bp reads. Under the source paper's analysis protocol: Raw data were processed with SOAPnuke, discarding reads with adapters, uncalled bases, mean Phred below 15, or no exact constant-primer or identifier match. COPE v1.2.5 was used to merge the high-quality paired reads, and each unique nucleotide sequence was defined as a clonotype. Clonotypes were aligned to IMGT TRBV, TRBD and TRBJ reference segments using MiTCR v1.1. The analysis was restricted to V-J combinations with a frequency above 0.0001, which together covered just over 98% of the repertoires. A TCS score was defined as the ratio between F50 (clonal expansion) and ExV (chaos), using BLOSUM62-based TCRdist between CDR3 peptides within each V-J. Welch's t-statistics and random forest reduced roughly 530 V-J features to about 12, which were used in a naive Bayes classifier (R e1071). Through fastp at Q25 and MiXCR, TCRdb rebuilt clones from the public reads, retaining in-frame beta chains. Each CDR3 protein appears once, grouped with its most common genes and DNA. V and J calls and clone size were set by TCRdb, not the authors. For this sample the table gives 450,000 to 500,000 distinct CDR3 sequences, of which 20% to 25% were detected only once. About half of the sample comes from the top ten.

This receptor was taken from a woman in her 70s with Graves' ophthalmopathy. The chain is made from TRBV7-9 and TRBJ2-6, with no confident D gene call. Source material: blood. CDR3 region: CASSLESNVLTF. The DNA sequence is as follows: TGTGCCAGCAGCTTAGAGTCCAACGTCCTGACTTTC.